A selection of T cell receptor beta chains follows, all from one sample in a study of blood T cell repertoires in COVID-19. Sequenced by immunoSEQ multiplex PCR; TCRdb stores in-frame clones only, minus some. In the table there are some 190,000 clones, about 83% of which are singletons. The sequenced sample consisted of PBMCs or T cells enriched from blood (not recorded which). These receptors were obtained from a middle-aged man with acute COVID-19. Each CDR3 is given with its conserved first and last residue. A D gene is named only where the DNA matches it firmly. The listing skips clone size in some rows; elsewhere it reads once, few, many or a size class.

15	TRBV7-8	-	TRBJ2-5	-	CASSYAFDGEETQYF	TGTGCCAGCAGCTACGCATTTGACGGAGAAGAGACCCAGTACTTC
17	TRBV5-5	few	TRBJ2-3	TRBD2	CASSFGGLAGDTDTQYF	TGTGCCAGCAGCTTTGGGGGACTAGCGGGAGATACAGATACGCAGTATTTT
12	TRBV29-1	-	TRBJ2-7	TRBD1	CSVRTGSYEQYF	TGCAGCGTCCGGACAGGCTCCTACGAGCAGTACTTC
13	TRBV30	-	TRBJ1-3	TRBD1	CASPGTAGNTIYF	TGTGCCAGCCCCGGGACAGCGGGAAACACCATATATTTT
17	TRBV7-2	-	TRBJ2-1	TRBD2	CASSLIFSPSGYNEQFF	TGTGCCAGCAGCTTAATCTTTTCGCCTAGCGGTTACAATGAGCAGTTCTTC
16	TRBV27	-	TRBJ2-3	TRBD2	CASSLILAGGTDTQYF	TGTGCCAGCAGTTTAATTCTTGCGGGAGGCACAGATACGCAGTATTTT
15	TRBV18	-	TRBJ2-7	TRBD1	CASSPRQGEAYEQYF	TGTGCCAGCTCACCTAGACAGGGAGAGGCCTACGAGCAGTACTTC
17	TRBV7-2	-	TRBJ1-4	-	CASSLIGGAGLNEKLFF	TGTGCCAGCAGCTTAATCGGGGGGGCAGGGCTTAATGAAAAACTGTTTTTT
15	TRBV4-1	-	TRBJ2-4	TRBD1	CASSLEDRDVNIQYF	TGCGCCAGCAGCCTAGAGGACAGGGATGTAAACATTCAGTACTTC
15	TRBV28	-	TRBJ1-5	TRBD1	CASRLPGQGYEPQHF	TGTGCCAGCAGGCTACCGGGACAGGGGTATGAGCCCCAGCATTTT
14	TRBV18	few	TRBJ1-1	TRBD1	CASSPGQVYAEAFF	TGTGCCAGCTCACCGGGACAGGTTTATGCTGAAGCTTTCTTT
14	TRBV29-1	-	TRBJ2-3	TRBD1	CRRECGRGRNTQYF	TGCAGGAGGGAGTGTGGCAGGGGGCGAAATACGCAGTATTTT